This record concerns one T cell receptor beta chain sequence. Its antigen remains undetermined. Per-nucleotide qualities are absent, and no much larger clonotype sits a single base away. The entry originates in a study of shared clonotypes between healthy human individuals (dated by TCRdb to the early 2020s). Notes on the research overall: A few men and two women, aged 18 to 49 years, made up the cohort. For each donor, CD4 naive and CD4 memory were each given three plates, CD8 naive was given two plates, and CD8 memory was given one plate. Blood TCR repertoires of roughly five healthy adults were deeply sequenced to estimate repertoire size and the extent of clonotype sharing between individuals. Libraries were prepared and TCR repertoires were sequenced by different laboratories using diverse techniques, in order to increase sequencing depth and limit assay-specific biases. Leukapheresis yielded between about 0.85 and 10 billion PBMCs per donor.

Donors were healthy HIV-negative adults with no recently reported acute infections or vaccinations. All donors were Caucasian adults living in Nashville, Tennessee, USA. CD4+ T cells were enriched by magnetic negative selection, after which naive cells were positively selected on CD45RA and the negative fraction was taken as the memory subset. After blood collection by leukapheresis, PBMCs were isolated using Ficoll-Histopaque density gradient centrifugation and then cryopreserved in the vapor phase of liquid nitrogen. Analytical flow cytometry was used to check the purity and quantity of every magnetically sorted T cell population. Each sorted fraction had its genomic DNA isolated and then quantified by UV absorbance on a Nanodrop 2000c. Using the deep immunoSEQ assay, multiplex PCR amplified TCR CDR3 regions from genomic DNA. Extracted genomic DNA from each cell subset was spread evenly across all wells of several immunoSEQ 96-well plates, with each plate serving as a replicate. For sorted subsets, approximately 190 ng of genomic DNA, equivalent to 30,000 or so T cell genomes, went into each replicate PCR. Purified libraries were measured with a Qubit 3.0 fluorometer, size-checked on a Bioanalyzer 2100, and measured again with the KAPA Library Quantification kit. A separate single-read 150-cycle Illumina NextSeq 550 flow cell was used to sequence each immunoSEQ 96-well plate. In the paper's pipeline: Because only junctional sequences without quality scores were contained in the immunoSEQ output, filtering matching that applied to full-length reads could not be performed. To assign V/J genes and CDR3, sequences were annotated against IMGT germline references using PyIR, a Python wrapper for IgBLAST v1.9. Any read was removed if the V/J assignment was weak (E-value above 1e-6), the CDR3 was missing, or the read contained stop codons, out-of-frame junctions, or ambiguous translated residues. A V3J clonotype was defined by an identical inferred V gene, J gene, and CDR3 amino acid sequence. Percentage overlap between repertoires was computed as shared unique clonotypes divided by the size of the smaller repertoire. Richness of each repertoire was evaluated using RTK rarefaction, the Chao1 estimator, and Recon v2.1 estimates of unobserved clonotypes. Generation probabilities were computed with OLGA for all TCRbeta clonotypes obtained by the gDNA method from several donors. The clones in this table, taken by TCRdb from immuneACCESS, are in-frame only. Not every clone is retained; where verified, under half of the shortfall comes from an unresolved V gene, and the cause of the rest is unknown. D and trimming come from the DNA, and the V and J calls and clone size come from that table. Within this sample are around 1.6 million clones, with roughly 98% of them counted one time only. 0.4% to 0.55% of the sample comes from the top ten.

A distance of 9 bases separates the germline ends of V and J, which lose 6 bases and 0 bases respectively. The cysteine opens and the phenylalanine closes a CDR3 of 14 amino acids. Just CDR3 DNA is preserved here, 42 bases in frame from base 1. The germline V gene (reference sequence) supplies CDR1 LNHDA and CDR2 SQIVND. Broader findings and caveats from the paper: Because the study included only a small number of donors, the genetic and exposure-history diversity represented was limited. Sharing across a few donors was observed for approximately 4.6% of naive CD4, about 3.2% of naive CD8, about 2.5% of memory CD4, and less than 0.45% of memory CD8 clonotypes. Naive subsets generally had larger estimated clonotype richness than memory subsets did. Pairwise subsampling indicated that sequencing depth was expected to affect the degree of clonotype sharing among donors. Sampling was restricted to blood, and TCR repertoires in tissues likely differ from the TCR repertoires found in blood. Compared with non-shared clonotypes, clonotypes shared by all four sorted-subset donors had higher generation probabilities. Rarefaction of sorted-subset datasets indicated incomplete sequencing despite the large sequencing depth.

The sequenced sample consisted of naive CD4+ T cells sorted from blood. Per the publication, the cell subset or site label means: CD45RA+ positively selected. Rearrangement joined TRBV19 to TRBJ1-5, with the D segment identity uncertain. This clonotype was sampled from a man younger than 40 in good health. CDR3 sequence: CASRKNYSNQPQHF. The DNA reads TGTGCCAGTAGGAAAAATTATAGCAATCAGCCCCAGCATTTT.